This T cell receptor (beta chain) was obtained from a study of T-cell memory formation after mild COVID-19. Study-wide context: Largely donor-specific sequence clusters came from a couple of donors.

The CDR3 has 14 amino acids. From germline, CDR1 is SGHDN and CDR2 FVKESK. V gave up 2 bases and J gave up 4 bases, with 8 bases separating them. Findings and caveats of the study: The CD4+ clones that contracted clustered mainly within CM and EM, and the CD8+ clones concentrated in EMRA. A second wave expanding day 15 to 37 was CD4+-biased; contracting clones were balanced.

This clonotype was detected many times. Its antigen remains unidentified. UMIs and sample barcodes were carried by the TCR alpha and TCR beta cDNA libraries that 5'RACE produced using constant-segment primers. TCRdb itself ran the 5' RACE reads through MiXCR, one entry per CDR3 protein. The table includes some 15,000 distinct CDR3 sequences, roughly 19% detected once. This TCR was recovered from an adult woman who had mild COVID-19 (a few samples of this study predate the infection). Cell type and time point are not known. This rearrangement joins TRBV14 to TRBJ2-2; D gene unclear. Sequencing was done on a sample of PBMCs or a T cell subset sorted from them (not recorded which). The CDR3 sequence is CASSQRVSTGELFF. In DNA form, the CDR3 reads TGTGCCAGCAGCCAACGAGTTTCCACCGGGGAGCTGTTTTTT.